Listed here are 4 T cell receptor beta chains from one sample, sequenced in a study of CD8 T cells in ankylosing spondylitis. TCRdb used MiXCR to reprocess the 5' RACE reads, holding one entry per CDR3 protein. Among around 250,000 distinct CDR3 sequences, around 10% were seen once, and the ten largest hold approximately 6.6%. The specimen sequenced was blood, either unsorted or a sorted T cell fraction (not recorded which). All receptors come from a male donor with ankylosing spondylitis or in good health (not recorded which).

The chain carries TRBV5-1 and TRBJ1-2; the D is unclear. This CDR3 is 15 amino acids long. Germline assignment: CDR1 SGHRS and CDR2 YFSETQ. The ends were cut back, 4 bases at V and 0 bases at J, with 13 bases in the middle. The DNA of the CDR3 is TGCGCCAGCAGCCCGGACGGGAATCCTAACTATGGCTACACCTTC. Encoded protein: CASSPDGNPNYGYTF.

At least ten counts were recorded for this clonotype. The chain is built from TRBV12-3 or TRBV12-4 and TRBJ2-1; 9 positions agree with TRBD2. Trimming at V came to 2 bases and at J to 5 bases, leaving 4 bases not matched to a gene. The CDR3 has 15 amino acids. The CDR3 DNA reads TGTGCCAGCAGTTTAACTAGCGGGTACGACAATGAGCAGTTCTTC. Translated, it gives CASSLTSGYDNEQFF.

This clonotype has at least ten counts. In DNA form, the CDR3 reads TGTGCCAGCAGTCCGCGACTGGACAATCAGCCCCAGCATTTT. Residues: CASSPRLDNQPQHF. The gene calls are TRBV27 and TRBJ1-5, with D hard to call. The CDR3 covers 14 residues. V gave up 5 bases and J gave up 3 bases, with 11 bases separating them. Germline CDR1 and CDR2: MNHEY and SMNVEV (reference sequence).

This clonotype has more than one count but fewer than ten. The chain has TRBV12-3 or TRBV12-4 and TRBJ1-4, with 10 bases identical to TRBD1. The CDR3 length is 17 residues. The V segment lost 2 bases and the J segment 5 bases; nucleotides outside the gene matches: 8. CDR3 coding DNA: TGTGCCAGCAGTTTAAAGACAGGGGGCGTTTGGAATGAAAAACTGTTTTTT. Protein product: CASSLKTGGVWNEKLFF.